Listed here are 20 T cell receptor beta chains from one sample, sequenced in a study of blood T cell repertoires in COVID-19. TCRdb's copy holds only in-frame clones and misses some; the assay was immunoSEQ multiplex PCR. The table records 130,000 to 150,000 clones, 70% to 90% of them present only once. The material sequenced was peripheral blood. These receptors were obtained from an older woman with COVID-19, enrolled during active disease.

V gene TRBV6-5 combines with J gene TRBJ2-5; 7 positions agree with TRBD2. J was trimmed by 5 bases and V by 5 bases; bases with no gene match: 5. The germline V gene has CDR1 MNHEY and CDR2 SVGAGI. This CDR3 spans 13 amino acids. The CDR3 loop is CASSRGGAETQYF. DNA for the CDR3: TGTGCCAGCAGTCGCGGGGGAGCGGAGACCCAGTACTTC.

The V and J genes are TRBV4-2 and TRBJ2-3; 10 nucleotides agree with TRBD2. Trimming cost V 3 bases and J 5 bases; bases outside gene matches: 5. The CDR3 is 15 amino acids. CDR1 and CDR2 from the germline V gene are LGHNA and YNFKEQ. The CDR3 here is CASSQGLAYGDTQYF. CDR3 sequence (DNA): TGTGCCAGCAGCCAGGGACTAGCGTATGGAGATACGCAGTATTTT.

The chain joins TRBV3-1 (or the pseudogene TRBV3-2) to TRBJ2-7, with 7 positions matching TRBD1. The germline CDR1 and CDR2 sequences are LGHDT and YNNKEL (reference sequence). J was trimmed by 5 bases and V by 0 bases; bases with no gene match: 4. CDR3 size: 14 residues. The CDR3 DNA reads as TGTGCCAGCAGCCAAGAAACAGGGGTCCACGAGCAGTACTTC. Amino acid sequence: CASSQETGVHEQYF.

The chain has TRBV7-9 and TRBJ2-7; 10 bases line up with TRBD1. The junction had 9 bases not matched to a gene; V was cut back by 7 bases and J by 3 bases. Germline V gene lookup returns CDR1 SEHNR and CDR2 FQNEAQ (reference sequence). This CDR3 region has 15 residues. The CDR3 reads CASTSTGGGYYEQYF. CDR3 nucleotide sequence: TGTGCCAGCACCTCGACAGGGGGCGGCTACTACGAGCAGTACTTC.

This chain connects TRBV30 to TRBJ1-1, with a weak D call TRBD1 (6 bases). Trimming took off 0 bases at V and 6 bases at J, with 11 bases between the two ends. Per the germline V gene, CDR1 is GTSNPN and CDR2 is SVGIG (reference sequence). CDR3 length equals 13 residues. The CDR3 here is CAWSVRTDAEAFF. CDR3 bases: TGTGCCTGGAGTGTACGGACAGACGCTGAAGCTTTCTTT.

This clone was picked up a small number of times. The chain couples TRBV19 to TRBJ1-1; no firm D call. V was trimmed by 5 bases and J by 8 bases, leaving 27 bases between them. The CDR3 runs to 17 residues. CDR1 and CDR2 from the germline V gene are LNHDA and SQIVND (reference sequence). This chain's CDR3 is CASSSPGMGALGIEAFF. In DNA, the CDR3 is TGTGCCAGTAGTTCACCGGGGATGGGCGCGTTAGGAATCGAAGCTTTCTTT. The full variable domain, with the rest looked up from reference TRBV19 and TRBJ1-1, is DGGITQSPKYLFRKEGQNVTLSCEQNLNHDAMYWYRQDPGQGLRLIYYSQIVNDFQKGDIAEGYSVSREKKESFPLTVTSAQKNPTAFYLCASSSPGMGALGIEAFFGQGTRLTVV.

V is TRBV7-3 and J is TRBJ1-1, with D unresolved. The CDR3 totals 15 residues. With 5 bases removed from V and 3 bases from J, the gap between germline ends came to 16 bases. Per germline, CDR1 SGHTA and CDR2 FQGTGA. The CDR3 sequence: CASSPEGNGYTEAFF. CDR3 bases: TGTGCCAGCAGCCCCGAAGGTAACGGGTACACTGAAGCTTTCTTT.

This clone was recorded only once. V is TRBV7-3 and J is TRBJ1-2; D possibly corresponds to TRBD1 (6 bases). This CDR3 has 13 residues. CDR1 SGHTA and CDR2 FQGTGA come from the germline V gene. Trimming left V 3 bases short and J 6 bases short, with 11 bases between. For the CDR3, the DNA is TGTGCCAGCAGCTTCCAGGGGCGGCATGGCTACACCTTC. It yields the protein CASSFQGRHGYTF.

V and J are TRBV6-5 and TRBJ1-2; TRBD1 aligns across 7 bases. CDR1 MNHEY and CDR2 SVGAGI come from the germline V gene. The length of the CDR3 is 14 residues. V lost 9 bases to trimming and J lost 5 bases; unmatched junction nucleotides: 12. The CDR3 loop is CASRKQGTSYGYTF. CDR3 nucleotides: TGTGCCAGTCGAAAACAGGGGACCTCTTATGGCTACACCTTC.

The rearrangement joins TRBV19 to TRBJ2-2; 8 bases agree with TRBD1. The CDR3 runs to 15 residues. CDR1 LNHDA and CDR2 SQIVND come from the germline V gene (reference sequence). V lost 3 bases and J lost 4; bases outside the gene matches: 4. The CDR3 spells CASSIGQGTTGELFF. CDR3 sequence (DNA): TGTGCCAGTAGTATCGGACAGGGTACCACCGGGGAGCTGTTTTTT.

This chain uses TRBV5-4 with TRBJ1-6, with a weak D call TRBD1 (6 bases). Trimming cost V 4 bases and J 10 bases, with 15 bases left between them. The CDR3 length is 14 residues. CDR1 SGHNT and CDR2 YYREEE come from the germline V gene (reference sequence). Here the CDR3 DNA reads TGTGCCAGCAGCCAACAGGGCGGAGGATCACCCCTCCACTTT. Residues: CASSQQGGGSPLHF.

The rearrangement links TRBV27 to TRBJ2-3; 8 bases fit TRBD2. The CDR3 totals 15 residues. J lost 0 bases, V lost 3 bases, and 2 bases had no gene match. CDR1 MNHEY and CDR2 SMNVEV come from the germline V gene (reference sequence). The CDR3 DNA sequence: TGTGCCAGCAGTTTCAGACTAGCGAGCACAGATACGCAGTATTTT. Translating it yields CASSFRLASTDTQYF.

The rearrangement uses TRBV5-1 and TRBJ2-3, with 7 nucleotides matching TRBD2. This CDR3 has 15 amino acids. After removal of 2 bases from V and 2 bases from J, the junction contained 5 bases not matched to a gene. CDR1 SGHRS and CDR2 YFSETQ come from the germline V gene. The DNA for the CDR3 is TGCGCCAGCAGCTTTACGGGGGACTACACAGATACGCAGTATTTT. This sequence encodes CASSFTGDYTDTQYF.

The V gene is TRBV19, the J gene TRBJ2-3; TRBD1 agrees at 10 bases. Per the germline V gene, CDR1 is LNHDA and CDR2 is SQIVND (reference sequence). V was clipped by 7 bases and J by 9 bases; unmatched bases: 13. CDR3 length equals 15 residues. The CDR3 here is CASMVDRGRTDTQYF. The CDR3 nucleotides are TGTGCCAGTATGGTTGACAGGGGGCGGACGGACACGCAGTATTTT.

The chain has TRBV5-1 and TRBJ1-1; TRBD1 agrees at 7 bases. The germline V gene encodes CDR1 SGHRS and CDR2 YFSETQ. CDR3 length: 15 amino acids. Unmatched junction bases numbered 7, after V lost 4 bases and J lost 1 base. Here the CDR3 reads CASSLSGTENTEAFF. The CDR3 region has the DNA TGCGCCAGCAGCCTATCCGGGACAGAGAACACTGAAGCTTTCTTT.

The gene calls are TRBV6-5 and TRBJ2-5, with 8 positions matching TRBD2. The length of the CDR3 is 15 residues. V dropped 6 bases and J dropped 0; count of bases not matched to a gene: 6. Germline V lookup: CDR1 MNHEY, CDR2 SVGAGI. CDR3 region: CASRLSGANQETQYF. In nucleotides, the CDR3 is TGTGCCAGCAGACTTAGCGGGGCGAACCAAGAGACCCAGTACTTC.

The chain is built from TRBV28 and TRBJ2-2; a weak D match, TRBD1 (6 bases). CDR1 is MDHEN and CDR2 is SYDVKM in the germline V gene. The CDR3 has 15 amino acids. Trimming removed 3 bases from V and 6 bases from J, with 14 bases in between. The CDR3 sequence: CASSFTRGDAGELFF. The CDR3 nucleotides are TGTGCCAGCAGTTTTACCAGGGGAGACGCCGGGGAGCTGTTTTTT.

The sample holds one count of this clone. This sequence joins TRBV19 and TRBJ1-1; D possibly corresponds to TRBD1 (6 bases). The CDR3 consists of 15 residues. Trimming removed 2 bases from V and 2 bases from J, with 12 bases in between. Germline loops: CDR1 LNHDA, CDR2 SQIVND (reference sequence). The CDR3 sequence: CASSIRGSINTEAFF. CDR3 coding DNA: TGTGCCAGTAGTATAAGGGGGTCCATAAACACTGAAGCTTTCTTT.

The rearrangement uses TRBV9 and TRBJ1-6, with 11 positions matching TRBD1. Germline-derived CDR1 and CDR2 are SGDLS and YYNGEE. This CDR3 spans 16 amino acids. V was pared by 4 bases and J by 9 bases, with 9 bases of the junction left unmatched. DNA of the CDR3: TGTGCCAGCAGCCCCCCCGGGACAGGGGGGACTTCACCCCTCCACTTT. Its protein is CASSPPGTGGTSPLHF.

The V and J genes are TRBV6-6 and TRBJ1-1; D is perhaps TRBD1 (5 bases). V lost 2 bases to trimming and J lost 2 bases, with 15 bases between them. Germline V gene lookup returns CDR1 MNHNY and CDR2 SVGAGI (reference sequence). The CDR3 is 16 amino acids. The CDR3 region is CASSYPARDSNTEAFF. The CDR3 DNA reads as TGTGCCAGCAGTTACCCCGCTAGAGACAGCAACACTGAAGCTTTCTTT.